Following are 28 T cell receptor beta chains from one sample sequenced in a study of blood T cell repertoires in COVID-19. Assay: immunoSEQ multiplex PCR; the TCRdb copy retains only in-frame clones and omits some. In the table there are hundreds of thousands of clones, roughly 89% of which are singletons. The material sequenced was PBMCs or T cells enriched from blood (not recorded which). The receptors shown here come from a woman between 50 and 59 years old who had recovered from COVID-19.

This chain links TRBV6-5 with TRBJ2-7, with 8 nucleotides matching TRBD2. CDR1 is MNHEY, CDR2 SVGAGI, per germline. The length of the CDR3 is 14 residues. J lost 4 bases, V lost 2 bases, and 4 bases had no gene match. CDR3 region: CASSYKASGYEQYF. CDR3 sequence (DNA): TGTGCCAGCAGTTACAAGGCTAGCGGGTACGAGCAGTACTTC.

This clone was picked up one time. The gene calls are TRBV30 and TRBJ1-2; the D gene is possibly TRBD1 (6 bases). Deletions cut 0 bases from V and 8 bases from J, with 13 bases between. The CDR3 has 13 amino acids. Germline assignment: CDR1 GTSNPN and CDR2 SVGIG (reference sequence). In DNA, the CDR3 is TGTGCCTGGAGTGTCAGGGGCGATGGAGGCTACACCTTC. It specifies CAWSVRGDGGYTF.

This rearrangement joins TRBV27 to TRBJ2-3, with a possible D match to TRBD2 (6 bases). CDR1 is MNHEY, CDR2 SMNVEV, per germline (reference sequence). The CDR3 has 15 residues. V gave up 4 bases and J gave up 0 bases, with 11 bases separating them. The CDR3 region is CASSSGTVSTDTQYF. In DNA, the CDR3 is TGTGCCAGCAGTTCAGGGACTGTAAGCACAGATACGCAGTATTTT.

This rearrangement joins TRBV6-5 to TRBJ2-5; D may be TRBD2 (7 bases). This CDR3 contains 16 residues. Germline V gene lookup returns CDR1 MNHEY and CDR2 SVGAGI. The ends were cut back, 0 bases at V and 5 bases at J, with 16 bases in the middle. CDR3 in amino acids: CASSYSVGGARETQYF. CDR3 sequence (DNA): TGTGCCAGCAGTTACTCGGTAGGGGGGGCGCGGGAGACCCAGTACTTC.

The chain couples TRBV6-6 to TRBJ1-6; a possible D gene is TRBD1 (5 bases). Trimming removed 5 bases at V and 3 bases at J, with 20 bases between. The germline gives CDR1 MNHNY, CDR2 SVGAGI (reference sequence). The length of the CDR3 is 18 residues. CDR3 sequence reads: CASSPLQPDSSYNSPLHF. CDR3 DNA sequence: TGTGCCAGCAGTCCCCTTCAACCCGACAGTAGCTATAATTCACCCCTCCACTTT.

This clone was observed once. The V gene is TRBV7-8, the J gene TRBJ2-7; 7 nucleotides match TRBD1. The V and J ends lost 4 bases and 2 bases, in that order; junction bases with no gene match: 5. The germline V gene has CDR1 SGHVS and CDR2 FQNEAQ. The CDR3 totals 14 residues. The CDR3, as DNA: TGTGCCAGCAGCTGGTTGACAGGGACCTACGAGCAGTACTTC. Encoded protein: CASSWLTGTYEQYF.

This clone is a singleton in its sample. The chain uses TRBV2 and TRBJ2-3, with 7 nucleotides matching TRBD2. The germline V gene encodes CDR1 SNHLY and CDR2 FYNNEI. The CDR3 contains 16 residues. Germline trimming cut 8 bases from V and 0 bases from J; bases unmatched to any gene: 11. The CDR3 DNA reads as TGTGCCAGCGGCCCGGTTGCGGGGGACAGCACAGATACGCAGTATTTT. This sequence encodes CASGPVAGDSTDTQYF.

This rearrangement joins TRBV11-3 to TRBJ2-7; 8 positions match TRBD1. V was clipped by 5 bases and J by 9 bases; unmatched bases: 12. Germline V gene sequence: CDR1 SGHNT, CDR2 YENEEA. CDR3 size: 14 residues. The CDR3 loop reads CASSPDRATSGQYF. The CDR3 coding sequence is TGTGCCAGCAGCCCGGACAGGGCCACATCGGGGCAGTACTTC. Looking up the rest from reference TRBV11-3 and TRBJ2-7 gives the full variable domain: EAGVVQSPRYKIIEKKQPVAFWCNPISGHNTLYWYLQNLGQGPELLIRYENEEAVDDSQLPKDRFSAERLKGVDSTLKIQPAELGDSAVYLCASSPDRATSGQYFGPGTRLTVT.

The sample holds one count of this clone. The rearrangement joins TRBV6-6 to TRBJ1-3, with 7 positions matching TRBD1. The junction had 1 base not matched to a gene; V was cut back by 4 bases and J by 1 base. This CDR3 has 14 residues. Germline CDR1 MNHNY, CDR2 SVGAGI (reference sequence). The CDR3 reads CASSSTGSGNTIYF. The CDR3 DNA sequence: TGTGCCAGCAGTTCGACAGGGTCTGGAAACACCATATATTTT.

CDR3 DNA: TGTGCCACCGGCCAGGGCCGGCGGGGCGTCGTTGAGCAGTTCTTC. As protein: CATGQGRRGVVEQFF. The rearrangement joins TRBV15 to TRBJ2-1; D might be TRBD2 (6 bases). Trimming removed 8 bases at V and 9 bases at J, with 23 bases between. Germline values: CDR1 LNHNV, CDR2 YYDKDF (reference sequence). This CDR3 is built from 15 residues.

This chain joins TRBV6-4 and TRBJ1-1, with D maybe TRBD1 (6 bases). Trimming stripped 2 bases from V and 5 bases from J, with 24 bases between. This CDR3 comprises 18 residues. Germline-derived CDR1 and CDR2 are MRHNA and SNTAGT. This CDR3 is CASSDSSRGRKGRTEAFF. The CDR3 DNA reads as TGTGCCAGCAGTGACAGCTCAAGGGGGAGAAAGGGACGTACTGAAGCTTTCTTT.

The CDR3 sequence: CASSLEPGQSYEQYF. CDR3 nucleotide sequence: TGCGCCAGCAGCTTGGAACCGGGACAGTCCTACGAGCAGTACTTC. The chain is built from TRBV5-1 and TRBJ2-7; TRBD1 aligns across 7 bases. The CDR3 covers 15 residues. With V trimmed by 0 bases and J by 1 base, 4 bases remained unmatched. CDR1 is SGHRS and CDR2 is YFSETQ in the germline V gene.

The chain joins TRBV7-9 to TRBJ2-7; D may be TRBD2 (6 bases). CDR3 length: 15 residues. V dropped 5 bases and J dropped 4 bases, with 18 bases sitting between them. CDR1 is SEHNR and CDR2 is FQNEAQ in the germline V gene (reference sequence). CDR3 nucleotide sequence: TGTGCCAGCAGCCCAAGATTGGCGGGGTTGTACGAGCAGTACTTC. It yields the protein CASSPRLAGLYEQYF.

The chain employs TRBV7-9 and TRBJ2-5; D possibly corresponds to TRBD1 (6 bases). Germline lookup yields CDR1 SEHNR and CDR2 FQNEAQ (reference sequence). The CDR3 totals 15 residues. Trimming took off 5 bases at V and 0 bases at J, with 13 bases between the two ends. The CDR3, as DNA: TGTGCCAGCAGCCTCCCCCAGGGGTACCAAGAGACCCAGTACTTC. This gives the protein CASSLPQGYQETQYF.

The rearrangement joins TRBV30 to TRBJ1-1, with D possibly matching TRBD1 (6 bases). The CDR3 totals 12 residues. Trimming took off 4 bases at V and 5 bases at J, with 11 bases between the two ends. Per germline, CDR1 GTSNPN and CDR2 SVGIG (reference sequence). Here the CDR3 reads CAWKQGLTEAFF. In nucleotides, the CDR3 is TGTGCCTGGAAACAGGGTCTAACTGAAGCTTTCTTT.

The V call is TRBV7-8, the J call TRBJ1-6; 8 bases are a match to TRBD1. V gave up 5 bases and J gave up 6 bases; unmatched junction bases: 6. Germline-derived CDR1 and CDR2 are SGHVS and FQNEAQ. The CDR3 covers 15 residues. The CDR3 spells CASSPGQAPNSPLHF. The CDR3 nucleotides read TGTGCCAGCAGCCCGGGACAGGCACCTAATTCACCCCTCCACTTT. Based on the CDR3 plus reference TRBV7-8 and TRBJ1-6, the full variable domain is GAGVSQSPRYKVAKRGQDVALRCDPISGHVSLFWYQQALGQGPEFLTYFQNEAQLDKSGLPSDRFFAERPEGSVSTLKIQRTQQEDSAVYLCASSPGQAPNSPLHFGNGTRLTVT.

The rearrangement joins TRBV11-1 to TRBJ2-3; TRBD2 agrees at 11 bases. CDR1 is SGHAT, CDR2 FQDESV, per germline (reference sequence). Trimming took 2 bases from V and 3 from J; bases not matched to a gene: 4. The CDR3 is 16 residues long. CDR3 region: CASSLHLAGGTDTQYF. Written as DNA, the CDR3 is TGTGCCAGCAGCTTACATCTAGCGGGGGGAACAGATACGCAGTATTTT.

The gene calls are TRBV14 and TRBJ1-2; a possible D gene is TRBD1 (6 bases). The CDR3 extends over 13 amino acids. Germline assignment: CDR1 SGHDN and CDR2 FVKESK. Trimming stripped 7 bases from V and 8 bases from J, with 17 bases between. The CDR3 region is CASTADRLDGYTF. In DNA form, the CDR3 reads TGTGCCAGCACCGCGGACAGACTGGACGGCTACACCTTC.

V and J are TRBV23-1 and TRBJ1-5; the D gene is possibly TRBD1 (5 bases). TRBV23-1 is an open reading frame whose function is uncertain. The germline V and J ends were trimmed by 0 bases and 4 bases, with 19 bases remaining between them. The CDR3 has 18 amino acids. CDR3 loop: CASSQSVRPREVNQPQHF. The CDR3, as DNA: TGCGCCAGCAGTCAATCGGTCAGGCCCAGGGAGGTTAATCAGCCCCAGCATTTT.

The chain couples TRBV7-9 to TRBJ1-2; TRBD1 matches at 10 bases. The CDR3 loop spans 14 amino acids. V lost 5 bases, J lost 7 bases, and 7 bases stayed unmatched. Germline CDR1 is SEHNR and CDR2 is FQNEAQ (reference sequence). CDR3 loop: CASSPPTGGRGYTF. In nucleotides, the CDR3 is TGTGCCAGCAGCCCCCCGACAGGGGGCCGTGGCTACACCTTC.

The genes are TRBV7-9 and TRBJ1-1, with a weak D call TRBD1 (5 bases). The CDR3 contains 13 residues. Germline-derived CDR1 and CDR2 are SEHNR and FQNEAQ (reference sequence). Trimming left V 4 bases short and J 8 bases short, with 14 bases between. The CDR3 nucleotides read TGTGCCAGCAGCTGGGAGGGATGGGGGGAAGCTTTCTTT. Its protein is CASSWEGWGEAFF.

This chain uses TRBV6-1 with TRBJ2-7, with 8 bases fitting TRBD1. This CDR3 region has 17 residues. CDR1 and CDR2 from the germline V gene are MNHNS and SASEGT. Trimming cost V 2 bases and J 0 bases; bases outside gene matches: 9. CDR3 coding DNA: TGTGCCAGCAGTGAATTTGACGGGACAGGTAACTCCTACGAGCAGTACTTC. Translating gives CASSEFDGTGNSYEQYF.

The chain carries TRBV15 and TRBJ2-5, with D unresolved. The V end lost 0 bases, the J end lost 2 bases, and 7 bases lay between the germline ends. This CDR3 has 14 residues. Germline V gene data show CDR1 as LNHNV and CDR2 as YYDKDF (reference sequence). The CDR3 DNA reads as TGTGCCACCAGCAGAGATACAGCTCAAGAGACCCAGTACTTC. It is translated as CATSRDTAQETQYF.

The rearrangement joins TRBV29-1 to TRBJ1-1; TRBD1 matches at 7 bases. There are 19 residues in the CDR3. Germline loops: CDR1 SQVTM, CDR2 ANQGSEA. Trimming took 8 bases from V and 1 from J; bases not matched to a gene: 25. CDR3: CSLKTYPIRGGRGNTEAFF. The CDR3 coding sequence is TGCAGCCTGAAGACCTACCCGATTAGAGGGGGCCGGGGGAACACTGAAGCTTTCTTT.

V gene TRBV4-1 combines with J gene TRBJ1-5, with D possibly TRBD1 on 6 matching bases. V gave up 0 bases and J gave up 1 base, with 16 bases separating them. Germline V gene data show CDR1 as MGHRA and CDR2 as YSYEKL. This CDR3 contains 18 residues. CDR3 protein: CASSQDGGGGWSNQPQHF. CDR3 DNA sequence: TGCGCCAGCAGCCAAGATGGGGGCGGGGGATGGAGCAATCAGCCCCAGCATTTT.

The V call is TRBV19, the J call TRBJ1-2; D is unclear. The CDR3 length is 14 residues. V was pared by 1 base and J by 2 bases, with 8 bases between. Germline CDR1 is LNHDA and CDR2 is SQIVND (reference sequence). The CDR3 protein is CASSIVARNYGYTF. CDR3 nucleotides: TGTGCCAGTAGTATAGTCGCCAGAAACTATGGCTACACCTTC.

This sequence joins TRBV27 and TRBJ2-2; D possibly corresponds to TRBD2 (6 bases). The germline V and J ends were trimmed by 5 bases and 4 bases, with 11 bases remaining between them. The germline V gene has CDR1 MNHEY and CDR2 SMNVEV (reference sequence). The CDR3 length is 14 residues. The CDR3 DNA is TGTGCCAGCAGTAACCACGGGGGCACCGGGGAGCTGTTTTTT. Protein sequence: CASSNHGGTGELFF.

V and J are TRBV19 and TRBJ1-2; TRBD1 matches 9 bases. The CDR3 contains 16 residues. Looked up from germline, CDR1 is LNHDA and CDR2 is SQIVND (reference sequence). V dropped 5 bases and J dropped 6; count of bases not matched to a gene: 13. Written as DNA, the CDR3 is TGTGCCAGTAGTGACCTCTGGGGACAGGGTTGGGATGGCTACACCTTC. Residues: CASSDLWGQGWDGYTF.